One and the same sample provided the 2 T cell receptor beta chains below, sequenced in a study of shared clonotypes between healthy human individuals. This table comes from immunoSEQ multiplex PCR, and its TCRdb copy is limited to in-frame clones, with some not included. The sample contains 2,500,000 or so clones, approximately 93% of which appear only once. Sequencing input: naive CD4+ T cells from PBMCs. Subset described: CD45RA+ positively selected. The receptors stem from a man younger than 30 in good health. Some clones in this sample may be carry-over from other donors' samples.

The CDR3 nucleotides are TGTGCCAGCAGCAGGACAGGGGGCCGGGAGACCCAGTACTTC. Amino acids: CASSRTGGRETQYF. This sequence joins TRBV11-3 and TRBJ2-5, with TRBD1 identical over 11 bases. Trimming removed 5 bases from V and 5 bases from J; junction bases left unmatched: 4. Germline V gives CDR1 SGHNT, CDR2 YENEEA. The CDR3 has 14 residues.

Comment on this clone: Other DNA sequences in the same sample also yield this CDR3. V gene TRBV5-1 combines with J gene TRBJ2-2; D is perhaps TRBD1 or TRBD2 (5 bases each). CDR3 length: 14 amino acids. V shed 4 bases and J shed 1 base, with 8 bases lying between them. Germline V lookup: CDR1 SGHRS, CDR2 YFSETQ. CDR3 region: CASSRDRNTGELFF. The CDR3 DNA reads TGCGCCAGCAGCCGGGACCGGAACACCGGGGAGCTGTTTTTT.